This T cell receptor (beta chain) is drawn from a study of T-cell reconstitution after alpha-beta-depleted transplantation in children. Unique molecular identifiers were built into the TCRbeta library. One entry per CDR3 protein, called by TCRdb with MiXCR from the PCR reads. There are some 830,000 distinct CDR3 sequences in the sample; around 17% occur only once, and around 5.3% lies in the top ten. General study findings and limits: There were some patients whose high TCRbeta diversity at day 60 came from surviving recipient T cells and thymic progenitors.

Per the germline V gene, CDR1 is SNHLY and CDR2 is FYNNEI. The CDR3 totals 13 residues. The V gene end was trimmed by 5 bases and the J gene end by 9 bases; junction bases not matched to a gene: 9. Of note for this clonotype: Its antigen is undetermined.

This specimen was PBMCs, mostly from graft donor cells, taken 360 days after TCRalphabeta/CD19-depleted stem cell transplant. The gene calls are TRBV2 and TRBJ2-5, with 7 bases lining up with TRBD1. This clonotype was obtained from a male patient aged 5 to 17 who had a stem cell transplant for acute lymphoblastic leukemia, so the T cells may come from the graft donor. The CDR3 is CASSPDRKVAQYF. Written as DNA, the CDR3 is TGTGCCAGCAGTCCGGACAGGAAGGTAGCCCAGTACTTC.